This is a list of T cell receptor beta chains from one sample in a study of blood T cells in healthy people across ages. In TCRdb, the 5' RACE reads were re-called with MiXCR into one record per CDR3 protein. The table shows hundreds of thousands of distinct CDR3 sequences, with around 50% occurring only once. The sample was blood. Receptors originate from a man between 40 and 49 years old in good health. The CDR3 runs from the conserved cysteine through the conserved F or W. The order of the fields is clone size, D gene, J gene, V gene, CDR3 protein, CDR3 DNA. A D gene is named only where the DNA matches it firmly. Only some rows state a clone size, as once, few, many or a class for expanded clones.

abundance: few
d_gene: NA
j_gene: TRBJ2-3
v_gene: TRBV30
CDR3aa: CAWSGGRTDTQYF
CDR3nt: TGTGCCTGGAGTGGGGGGCGGACAGATACGCAGTATTTT

abundance: NA
d_gene: TRBD2
j_gene: TRBJ2-1
v_gene: TRBV6-6
CDR3aa: CASRVTSGRAGQFF
CDR3nt: TGTGCCAGCAGAGTGACTAGCGGGAGGGCCGGGCAGTTCTTC

abundance: NA
d_gene: TRBD1
j_gene: TRBJ2-3
v_gene: TRBV7-2
CDR3aa: CASSLDRGSETQYF
CDR3nt: TGTGCCAGCAGTTTAGACAGGGGTTCGGAGACGCAGTATTTT

abundance: few
d_gene: TRBD1
j_gene: TRBJ2-4
v_gene: TRBV11-2
CDR3aa: CASSSQGAAKNIQYF
CDR3nt: TGTGCCAGCAGCTCCCAGGGGGCAGCCAAAAACATTCAGTACTTC

abundance: NA
d_gene: NA
j_gene: TRBJ2-3
v_gene: TRBV20-1
CDR3aa: CSARSQRHIGTDTQYF
CDR3nt: TGCAGTGCTAGGAGTCAGCGGCACATCGGCACAGATACGCAGTATTTT

abundance: NA
d_gene: NA
j_gene: TRBJ1-2
v_gene: TRBV6-5
CDR3aa: CASSYRSIYGYTF
CDR3nt: TGTGCCAGCAGTTACCGCTCAATCTATGGCTACACCTTC

abundance: NA
d_gene: TRBD2
j_gene: TRBJ2-3
v_gene: TRBV28
CDR3aa: CASSTIAGGTDTQYF
CDR3nt: TGTGCCAGCAGTACCATAGCGGGAGGCACAGATACGCAGTATTTT

abundance: NA
d_gene: NA
j_gene: TRBJ2-1
v_gene: TRBV7-3
CDR3aa: CASSVAGLSGYNEQFF
CDR3nt: TGTGCCAGCAGCGTAGCAGGGTTGTCGGGATACAATGAGCAGTTCTTC

abundance: NA
d_gene: NA
j_gene: TRBJ1-1
v_gene: TRBV12-3/TRBV12-4
CDR3aa: CASSPLCEAFF
CDR3nt: TGTGCCAGCAGCCCCCTCTGTGAAGCTTTCTTT

abundance: NA
d_gene: TRBD2
j_gene: TRBJ2-1
v_gene: TRBV7-2
CDR3aa: CASSPRITSGSLREQFF
CDR3nt: TGTGCCAGCAGCCCGCGAATAACTAGCGGGAGTCTGCGCGAGCAGTTCTTC

abundance: NA
d_gene: TRBD1
j_gene: TRBJ2-4
v_gene: TRBV7-9
CDR3aa: CASSPGTGIQYF
CDR3nt: TGTGCCAGCAGCCCCGGGACAGGCATTCAGTACTTC

abundance: few
d_gene: NA
j_gene: TRBJ2-6
v_gene: TRBV29-1
CDR3aa: CSVEGRSSGANVLTF
CDR3nt: TGCAGCGTGGAGGGACGGAGCTCTGGGGCCAACGTCCTGACTTTC

abundance: NA
d_gene: TRBD1
j_gene: TRBJ1-2
v_gene: TRBV20-1
CDR3aa: CSPRGDRDRYGYTF
CDR3nt: TGCAGTCCGAGGGGCGACAGGGATAGATATGGCTACACCTTC

abundance: NA
d_gene: TRBD2
j_gene: TRBJ2-3
v_gene: TRBV4-2
CDR3aa: CASRRLAGGQNTDTQYF
CDR3nt: TGTGCCAGCAGAAGACTAGCGGGAGGCCAAAACACAGATACGCAGTATTTT

abundance: few
d_gene: TRBD2
j_gene: TRBJ2-7
v_gene: TRBV4-3
CDR3aa: CASSQGTSGLDEQYF
CDR3nt: TGCGCCAGCAGCCAAGGGACTAGCGGGTTGGATGAGCAGTACTTC

abundance: NA
d_gene: NA
j_gene: TRBJ2-4
v_gene: TRBV4-1
CDR3aa: CASSQARGLGEQYF
CDR3nt: TGCGCCAGCAGCCAAGCAAGAGGGTTGGGGGAGCAGTACTTC

abundance: few
d_gene: TRBD1
j_gene: TRBJ2-7
v_gene: TRBV28
CDR3aa: CASSAAGTGTNPSSYEQYF
CDR3nt: TGTGCCAGCAGTGCAGCCGGGACAGGGACAAATCCGAGCTCCTACGAGCAGTACTTC

abundance: NA
d_gene: NA
j_gene: TRBJ2-2
v_gene: TRBV12-3/TRBV12-4
CDR3aa: CASRKGGGGTGELFF
CDR3nt: TGTGCCAGCAGAAAAGGGGGGGGCGGAACCGGGGAGCTGTTTTTT

abundance: few
d_gene: NA
j_gene: TRBJ2-5
v_gene: TRBV5-1
CDR3aa: CASSFQQGGQETQYF
CDR3nt: TGCGCCAGCAGCTTTCAACAGGGCGGCCAAGAGACCCAGTACTTC

abundance: NA
d_gene: NA
j_gene: TRBJ2-2
v_gene: TRBV5-1
CDR3aa: CASSLVHRQHTGELFF
CDR3nt: TGCGCCAGCAGCTTGGTTCACAGGCAGCACACCGGGGAGCTGTTTTTT

abundance: NA
d_gene: NA
j_gene: TRBJ2-5
v_gene: TRBV7-9
CDR3aa: CASHRQVGETQYF
CDR3nt: TGTGCCAGCCACCGGCAGGTGGGAGAGACCCAGTACTTC

abundance: many
d_gene: NA
j_gene: TRBJ2-1
v_gene: TRBV7-9
CDR3aa: CASSAYNEQFF
CDR3nt: TGTGCCAGCAGTGCCTACAATGAGCAGTTCTTC

abundance: NA
d_gene: NA
j_gene: TRBJ2-1
v_gene: TRBV27
CDR3aa: CATRGMVNEQFF
CDR3nt: TGTGCCACCAGAGGTATGGTTAACGAGCAGTTCTTC

abundance: NA
d_gene: NA
j_gene: TRBJ2-4
v_gene: TRBV18
CDR3aa: CASSPQRLAKNIQYF
CDR3nt: TGTGCCAGCTCACCCCAGAGGCTAGCCAAAAACATTCAGTACTTC